This T cell receptor (beta chain) was sequenced for a study of T-cell memory formation after mild COVID-19. Study in general: TCR clusters largely stayed donor specific.

Study results and caveats: From day 15 to 85, contracting clones were balanced between CD4 and CD8, whereas later expanders leaned toward CD4+. Certain responding clones were present in pre-infection memory, suggesting participation of cross-reactive memory.

V was trimmed by 0 bases and J by 0 bases, leaving 6 bases between them. Germline CDR1 is SGHKS and CDR2 is YYEKEE (reference sequence). The CDR3 runs 14 residues. 5'RACE with constant-segment primers built TCRalpha and TCRbeta cDNA libraries with UMIs. TCRdb used MiXCR to reprocess the 5' RACE reads, holding one entry per CDR3 protein. Altogether 300,000 to 400,000 distinct CDR3 sequences are present, over 25% being singletons, with the ten largest covering about 14%. As to this clonotype: The antigen remains unidentified.

The rearrangement links TRBV5-5 to TRBJ1-1; no clear D gene. This sequence was found in an adult woman who had mild COVID-19 (a few samples of this study predate the infection). Cell type and time point are not known. Sample: PBMCs or a T cell subset sorted from them (not recorded which). CDR3 amino acids: CASSLGPVNTEAFF. CDR3 nucleotides: TGTGCCAGCAGCTTGGGGCCGGTGAACACTGAAGCTTTCTTT. Full variable domain (outside the CDR3, taken from reference TRBV5-5 and TRBJ1-1): DAGVTQSPTHLIKTRGQQVTLRCSPISGHKSVSWYQQVLGQGPQFIFQYYEKEERGRGNFPDRFSARQFPNYSSELNVNALLLGDSALYLCASSLGPVNTEAFFGQGTRLTVV.